The TCR beta chain under discussion was sequenced for a study of blood T cell repertoires in COVID-19. Original processing methods: Amplifying reference gene primers gave estimates of nucleated cell counts. Sequenced by immunoSEQ multiplex PCR; TCRdb stores in-frame clones only, minus some. V, J and clone size are those of that table, while D and trimming were read from the DNA. The sample includes 150,000 to 200,000 clones, around 75% of them seen just once. CDR1 is MNHEY, CDR2 SMNVEV, per germline (reference sequence). The length of the CDR3 is 14 residues. V dropped 6 bases and J dropped 8 bases, with 19 bases sitting between them.

Sequencing used peripheral blood. This clonotype was sampled from a woman aged 35 to 49 with COVID-19, enrolled during active disease. The V gene is TRBV27, the J gene TRBJ1-2; D might be TRBD1 (6 bases). DNA of the CDR3: TGTGCCAGCAGGACCGTGGGGGGGGCGGGCGGCTACACCTTC. Its translation: CASRTVGGAGGYTF.